This T cell receptor (beta chain) was documented in a study of OX40 agonist ivuxolimab in advanced cancers. For the study at large: Partial responses were achieved by three patients, one with hepatocellular carcinoma and two with cutaneous melanoma.

Assay used: immunoSEQ multiplex PCR; TCRdb lists only in-frame clones, some missing. The data show about 100,000 clones, under 85% seen once. This TCR derives from an adult with an advanced solid tumor such as melanoma, head and neck, liver or kidney cancer. The source was CD4+ or CD8+ T cells sorted from blood, collected in a trial of the OX40 agonist ivuxolimab.

This CDR3 is CASSIGRTGNSYEQYF. DNA for the CDR3: TGTGCCAGTAGTATAGGTAGGACAGGGAATTCCTACGAGCAGTACTTC. The V and J genes are TRBV19 and TRBJ2-7; 8 positions match TRBD1. CDR1 LNHDA and CDR2 SQIVND come from the germline V gene (reference sequence). J gave up 1 base and V 1 base, and 6 bases lay outside the gene matches. The CDR3 covers 16 residues.